A selection of T cell receptor beta chains follows, all from one sample in a study of cytomegalovirus exposure and HLA in healthy donors. The protocol was immunoSEQ multiplex PCR, while the TCRdb copy is restricted to in-frame clones and leaves out a portion. The sample has about 88,000 clones; 70% to 85% are singletons. The specimen was PBMCs. These receptors originate from a man in his thirties or forties in good health and CMV-seronegative. Both conserved end residues are part of each CDR3. D genes are given only for firm matches. Rows give clone size only sometimes, using once, few, many, or a class for an expanded clone.

v_gene	d_gene	abundance	j_gene	CDR3nt	CDR3aa
TRBV4-1	.	.	TRBJ1-1	TGCGCCAGCAGCGAGGGTAGCTTAATGAACACTGAAGCTTTCTTT	CASSEGSLMNTEAFF
TRBV10-3	TRBD1	.	TRBJ1-2	TGTGCCGCCACTCCGGGACAGGGAATTGGCTACACCTTC	CAATPGQGIGYTF
TRBV6-1	.	.	TRBJ2-7	TGTGCCAGCAGCAACAGGATGGTCTACGAGCAGTACTTC	CASSNRMVYEQYF
TRBV19	.	.	TRBJ2-5	TGTGCCAGTGAAGTTCAGGGTTCGCAGACCCAGTACTTC	CASEVQGSQTQYF
TRBV28	TRBD2	.	TRBJ2-7	TGTGCCAGCAGTTTATCCCTGGGGAGGGGCGAGCAGTACTTC	CASSLSLGRGEQYF
TRBV5-4	TRBD2	few	TRBJ2-7	TGTGCCAGCAGCCCCCGAGCGGGGGAGTCCTACGAGCAGTACTTC	CASSPRAGESYEQYF
TRBV28	.	few	TRBJ1-3	TGTGCCAGCAGTTTACAGGACTGGGGGGACACCATATATTTT	CASSLQDWGDTIYF
TRBV6-1	.	.	TRBJ1-5	TGTGCCAGCAGTGAATCTGACAGCTATCAGCCCCAGCATTTT	CASSESDSYQPQHF
TRBV12-5	.	.	TRBJ2-5	TGTGCTAGTGGAGAGCCATCTCGAGAGACCCAGTACTTC	CASGEPSRETQYF
TRBV7-2	TRBD1	.	TRBJ1-1	TGTGCCAGCAGCGCACAGGGGGGCCTGAACACTGAAGCTTTCTTT	CASSAQGGLNTEAFF
TRBV6-5	TRBD1	once	TRBJ1-2	TGTGCCACCAGATTACAGGGGAACTATGGCTACACCTTC	CATRLQGNYGYTF
TRBV11-3	TRBD1	.	TRBJ1-3	TGTGCCAGCAACCACAGGGGAGAAAACACCATATATTTT	CASNHRGENTIYF
TRBV5-1	.	.	TRBJ2-7	TGCGCCAGCAGCTCCCTCGGGGTATCCTACGAGCAGTACTTC	CASSSLGVSYEQYF
TRBV13	.	.	TRBJ1-1	TGTGCCAGCAGCTCCTCGGACAGTAACACTGAAGCTTTCTTT	CASSSSDSNTEAFF
TRBV4-1	.	.	TRBJ2-1	TGCGCCAGCAGCCCCTTGGGACTGTTCTACAATGAGCAGTTCTTC	CASSPLGLFYNEQFF
TRBV6-5	TRBD1	few	TRBJ1-2	TGTGCCAGCAGATGGGGACAGGCGCCTAACTATGGCTACACCTTC	CASRWGQAPNYGYTF
TRBV6-5	TRBD1	.	TRBJ1-1	TGTGCCAGCAGTTCGGGACAGTACATGAACACTGAAGCTTTCTTT	CASSSGQYMNTEAFF
TRBV7-9	TRBD1	.	TRBJ2-2	TGTGCCAGCAGTAGCAGGGCAGGGGGCGCGACCGGGGAGCTGTTTTTT	CASSSRAGGATGELFF
TRBV19	TRBD2	.	TRBJ2-7	TGTGCCAGTAGTGCCCTTTCGAGCGGGGGTTCTCCCTACGAGCAGTACTTC	CASSALSSGGSPYEQYF
TRBV28	.	once	TRBJ2-4	TGTGCCAGCAGGACAGGACAGAGCAAAAACATTCAGTACTTC	CASRTGQSKNIQYF
TRBV6-5	.	.	TRBJ1-2	TGTGCCAGCAGTTACCAATCGCAGGCGAACTATGGCTACACCTTC	CASSYQSQANYGYTF
TRBV6-5	TRBD1	few	TRBJ1-4	TGTGCCAGCAGTTATACGGACAGGGAAGGAAAACTGTTTTTT	CASSYTDREGKLFF
TRBV15	.	.	TRBJ2-6	TGTGCCACCAGCATCCAGGGGGCCAACGTCCTGACTTTC	CATSIQGANVLTF
TRBV7-8	TRBD1	.	TRBJ1-1	TGTGCCAGCCACAGGGGGGTCGACACTGAAGCTTTCTTT	CASHRGVDTEAFF
TRBV19	TRBD1	.	TRBJ1-1	TGTGCCAGTAGTAAAGGGACAGGGCAAATGAACACTGAAGCTTTCTTT	CASSKGTGQMNTEAFF
TRBV5-5	.	.	TRBJ1-4	TGTGCCAGCAGCTTCCAGGGGTACCCCGATGAAAAACTGTTTTTT	CASSFQGYPDEKLFF
TRBV2	TRBD1	once	TRBJ1-6	TGTGCCAGCTCGGGACAGGACAATTCACCCCTCCACTTT	CASSGQDNSPLHF
TRBV10-1	TRBD1	.	TRBJ2-3	TGCGCCAGCAGTAGAACAGGGGCCCGCACAGATACGCAGTATTTT	CASSRTGARTDTQYF
TRBV7-9	.	.	TRBJ1-3	TGTGCCAGCAGCTTCGGGTCCGGGACTTCTACGACTGGAAACACCATATATTTT	CASSFGSGTSTTGNTIYF
TRBV9	.	.	TRBJ1-5	TGTGCCAGCAGCTCCAGTGGGGGGAATAATCAGCCCCAGCATTTT	CASSSSGGNNQPQHF
TRBV6-1	TRBD1	.	TRBJ2-7	TGTGCCAGCATTGAGGAAACAGGGGGCTCCGACGAGCAGTACTTC	CASIEETGGSDEQYF
TRBV7-2	.	.	TRBJ1-1	TGTGCCAGCAGCCGGCAGCAGGGGTCGAACACTGAAGCTTTCTTT	CASSRQQGSNTEAFF
TRBV18	.	.	TRBJ1-1	TGTGCCAGCTCACCCGACTCCCCCGACACTGAAGCTTTCTTT	CASSPDSPDTEAFF